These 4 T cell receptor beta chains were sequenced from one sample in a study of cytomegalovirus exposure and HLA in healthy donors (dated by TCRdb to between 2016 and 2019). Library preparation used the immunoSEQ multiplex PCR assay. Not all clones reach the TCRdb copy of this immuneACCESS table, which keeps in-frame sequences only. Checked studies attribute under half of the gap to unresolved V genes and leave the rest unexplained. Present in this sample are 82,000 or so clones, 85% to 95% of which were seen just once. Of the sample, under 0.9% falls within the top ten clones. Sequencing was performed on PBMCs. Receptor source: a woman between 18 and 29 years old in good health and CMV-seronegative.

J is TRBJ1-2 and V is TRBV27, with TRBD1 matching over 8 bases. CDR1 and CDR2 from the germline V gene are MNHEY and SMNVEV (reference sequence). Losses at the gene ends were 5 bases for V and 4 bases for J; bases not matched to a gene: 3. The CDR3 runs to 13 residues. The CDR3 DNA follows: TGTGCCAGCAGTACCACAGGGGGCTATGGCTACACCTTC. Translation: CASSTTGGYGYTF.

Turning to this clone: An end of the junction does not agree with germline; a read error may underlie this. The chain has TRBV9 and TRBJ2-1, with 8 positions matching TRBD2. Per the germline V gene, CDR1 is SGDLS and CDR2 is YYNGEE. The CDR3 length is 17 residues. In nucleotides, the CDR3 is TGTGCCAGCAGCGAAACCGGGACTAGGATTCCTTACAGTGAGCAGTTCTTC. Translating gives CASSETGTRIPYSEQFF.

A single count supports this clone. CDR3 bases: TGTGCCACCAGCCCCCGCGAGGGGGGGGGCCGGGAGACCCAGTACTTC. This codes for CATSPREGGGRETQYF. The chain uses TRBV15 and TRBJ2-5, with D possibly TRBD2 on 7 matching bases. The CDR3 extends over 16 amino acids. Germline values: CDR1 LNHNV, CDR2 YYDKDF (reference sequence). The germline V and J ends were trimmed by 5 bases and 5 bases, with 21 bases remaining between them.

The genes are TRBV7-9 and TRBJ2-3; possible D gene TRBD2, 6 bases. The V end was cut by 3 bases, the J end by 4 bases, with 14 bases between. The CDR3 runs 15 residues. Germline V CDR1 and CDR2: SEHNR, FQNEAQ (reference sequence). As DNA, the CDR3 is TGTGCCAGCAGCTTCCGGGAGCGGCTCGCAGATACGCAGTATTTT. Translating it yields CASSFRERLADTQYF.